The clone carrying this T cell receptor beta chain turned up a few times. Its antigen is not identified. TCRdb re-called the reads with MiXCR, one entry per CDR3 protein. The profile shows about half a million distinct CDR3 sequences, about 33% of them singletons. Germline lookup yields CDR1 LNHDA and CDR2 SQIVND (reference sequence). This CDR3 is built from 13 residues. V lost 9 bases and J lost 5; bases outside the gene matches: 5. The data were obtained in a study of T cell repertoires in cytomegalovirus infection. On the study more broadly: Recently identified HLA-C-restricted CMV epitopes were among the peptides used. Matching HLA type and CMV infection were both indicated by public TCR beta signatures.

Overall study results and limits: What dominated the ex vivo response were HLA-C-restricted CMV-specific TCR beta clonotypes. Public TCR beta family frequency separated CMV-and-HLA carriers, including in an independent cohort.

The sample consisted of cultured PBMCs, taken from culture after CMV antigen stimulation. The chain is built from TRBV19 and TRBJ2-7; 12 nucleotides match TRBD1. The receptor's source is a human donor in good health (CMV status not recorded). Some clones in this sample may be carry-over from other donors' samples. The CDR3 sequence is CASRDRGQNEQYF. As DNA, the CDR3 is TGTGCCAGCCGGGACAGGGGGCAAAACGAGCAGTACTTC.